The 23 T cell receptor beta chains below come from one sample, sequenced in a study of identical twins. Each CDR3 protein gets one entry after TCRdb re-called the 5' RACE reads with MiXCR. The data show 1.5 million to 2 million distinct CDR3 sequences, with under 35% seen just once and approximately 0.29% held by the top ten. Sequenced input: cord blood. Receptors originate from a newborn girl in good health.

The V and J genes are TRBV20-1 and TRBJ2-1; 7 bases match TRBD2. Losses at the gene ends were 3 bases for V and 7 bases for J; bases not matched to a gene: 9. From germline, CDR1 is DFQATT and CDR2 SNEGSKA (reference sequence). This CDR3 comprises 14 residues. The CDR3 reads CSASRSGTRNEQFF. CDR3 nucleotide sequence: TGCAGTGCTAGCCGAAGCGGGACGAGAAATGAGCAGTTCTTC.

The CDR3 reads CASTQRGTSYNEQFF. CDR3 sequence (DNA): TGTGCCAGTACCCAGCGGGGGACCTCCTACAATGAGCAGTTCTTC. This chain uses TRBV19 with TRBJ2-1; 8 bases line up with TRBD2. Germline loops: CDR1 LNHDA, CDR2 SQIVND (reference sequence). The CDR3 is 15 amino acids. Trimming removed 7 bases from V and 0 bases from J; junction bases left unmatched: 5.

A single count supports this clonotype. This sequence joins TRBV21-1 and TRBJ2-3; the table's D gene call, TRBD2, was not cross checked with the DNA. TRBV21-1 is termed a pseudogene. The CDR3 runs 15 residues. CDR3 in amino acids: CASSSMGRGADTQYF. DNA of the CDR3: TGTGCCAGCAGCAGCATGGGGAGGGGGGCAGATACGCAGTATTTT.

This clonotype has just a few counts. The genes are TRBV6-2 or TRBV6-3 and TRBJ1-5; no definite D call. V was shortened by 5 bases and J by 5 bases, with 13 bases between the two germline ends. The CDR3 consists of 14 residues. CDR1 is MNHEY and CDR2 is SVGEGT in the germline V gene. For the CDR3, the DNA is TGTGCCAGCAGTCCCGGCCTGCTTTATCAGCCCCAGCATTTT. Protein: CASSPGLLYQPQHF.

This clonotype came up many times. The chain combines TRBV7-9 with TRBJ2-7, with D possibly matching TRBD1 (6 bases). V lost 2 bases and J lost 5, with 10 bases in between. Germline values: CDR1 SEHNR, CDR2 FQNEAQ (reference sequence). This CDR3 has 13 residues. CDR3 bases: TGTGCCAGCAGCTTATCAGGGGAGAACGAGCAGTACTTC. It specifies CASSLSGENEQYF. The full variable domain, in which reference TRBV7-9 and TRBJ2-7 provide the parts outside the CDR3, is DTGVSQNPRHKITKRGQNVTFRCDPISEHNRLYWYRQTLGQGPEFLTYFQNEAQLEKSRLLSDRFSAERPKGSFSTLEIQRTEQGDSAMYLCASSLSGENEQYFGPGTRLTVT.

This clonotype has a count of ten or more. The chain is built from TRBV28 and TRBJ2-3; D unresolved. V lost 3 bases and J lost 1, with 11 bases in between. Germline V lookup: CDR1 MDHEN, CDR2 SYDVKM. The CDR3 has 15 amino acids. CDR3 sequence reads: CASSFGGLGTDTQYF. The DNA of the CDR3 is TGTGCCAGCAGTTTTGGTGGGCTCGGCACAGATACGCAGTATTTT.

The chain has TRBV7-9 and TRBJ2-1; D may correspond to TRBD1 or TRBD2 (5 bases each). CDR1 is SEHNR and CDR2 is FQNEAQ in the germline V gene (reference sequence). This CDR3 region has 15 residues. V was pared by 3 bases and J by 4 bases, with 13 bases between. As DNA, the CDR3 is TGTGCCAGCAGCTTGTTCGAGGGGCAATACAATGAGCAGTTCTTC. This sequence encodes CASSLFEGQYNEQFF.

V and J are TRBV6-1 and TRBJ1-2; D remains ambiguous. The CDR3 has 13 amino acids. Trimming stripped 4 bases from V and 4 bases from J, with 10 bases between. Germline V CDR1 and CDR2: MNHNS, SASEGT. The CDR3 reads CASSVQDPYGYTF. The DNA of the CDR3 is TGTGCCAGCAGTGTCCAGGATCCCTATGGCTACACCTTC.

This clonotype was counted only a few times. The chain is built from TRBV7-8 and TRBJ2-5, with D possibly being TRBD2 (5 bases). The ends were cut back, 5 bases at V and 0 bases at J, with 13 bases in the middle. The CDR3 is made up of 15 amino acids. Germline values: CDR1 SGHVS, CDR2 FQNEAQ. The CDR3 spells CASSPLEGDQETQYF. The CDR3 DNA reads as TGTGCCAGCAGCCCTTTAGAGGGTGACCAAGAGACCCAGTACTTC.

The V gene is TRBV7-9, the J gene TRBJ1-6; 10 positions match TRBD1. The germline gives CDR1 SEHNR, CDR2 FQNEAQ (reference sequence). CDR3 length: 13 amino acids. V dropped 10 bases and J dropped 10; count of bases not matched to a gene: 7. This CDR3 reads CAIRGQGSSPLHF. The CDR3 DNA follows: TGTGCCATCAGGGGACAGGGGTCCTCACCCCTCCACTTT.

This clonotype showed up just once. The chain is built from TRBV28 and TRBJ2-1; D remains ambiguous. Per the germline V gene, CDR1 is MDHEN and CDR2 is SYDVKM. V was shortened by 5 bases and J by 1 base, with 12 bases between the two germline ends. There are 15 residues in the CDR3. In nucleotides, the CDR3 is TGTGCCAGCAGTCCCGGTCCCGGTTCCTACAATGAGCAGTTCTTC. Encoded protein: CASSPGPGSYNEQFF.

V gene TRBV11-2 combines with J gene TRBJ2-1; 12 bases map to TRBD2. With 1 base clipped from V and 10 bases from J, the junction kept 5 bases outside the gene matches. In germline, CDR1 is SGHAT, CDR2 FQNNGV. The CDR3 is 15 residues long. The CDR3 bases are TGTGCCAGCAGCTTAGGGACTAGCGGGACTGGGGAGCAGTTCTTC. Translating it yields CASSLGTSGTGEQFF. The full variable domain, with the rest looked up from reference TRBV11-2 and TRBJ2-1, is EAGVAQSPRYKIIEKRQSVAFWCNPISGHATLYWYQQILGQGPKLLIQFQNNGVVDDSQLPKDRFSAERLKGVDSTLKIQPAKLEDSAVYLCASSLGTSGTGEQFFGPGTRLTVL.

This clonotype was seen only a few times. V gene TRBV4-1 combines with J gene TRBJ2-3, with D perhaps TRBD2 (5 bases). This CDR3 region has 13 residues. The V gene's germline CDR1 is MGHRA and CDR2 YSYEKL. V gave up 4 bases and J gave up 4 bases, with 9 bases separating them. The CDR3 DNA reads as TGCGCCAGCAGCCCGGAGGCCCCAGATACGCAGTATTTT. Translating it yields CASSPEAPDTQYF.

In its sample, this clonotype was seen a few times. The V call is TRBV4-1, the J call TRBJ2-1, with D possibly being TRBD2 (5 bases). There are 12 residues in the CDR3. In germline, CDR1 is MGHRA, CDR2 YSYEKL. Deletions cut 3 bases from V and 13 bases from J, with 13 bases between. CDR3 residues: CASSQPLEGQFF. The CDR3 DNA reads as TGCGCCAGCAGCCAGCCCTTAGAGGGACAGTTCTTC.

The chain carries TRBV3-1 and TRBJ2-7, with 8 bases matching TRBD2. The last part of the DNA fits TRBJ2-5 better; the J call may be wrong. This CDR3 has 14 amino acids. Germline CDR1 and CDR2: LGHDT and YNNKEL (reference sequence). In nucleotides, the CDR3 is TGTGCCAGCAGCTCCGGGACTAGTTTTGAGACCCAGTACTTC. Translated: CASSSGTSFETQYF.

V is TRBV12-3 or TRBV12-4 and J is TRBJ2-7; D is undetermined. This CDR3 contains 13 residues. The ends were cut back, 3 bases at V and 2 bases at J, with 8 bases in the middle. The DNA of the CDR3 is TGTGCCAGCAGTTTCGAAAGGACCTACGAGCAGTACTTC. This gives the protein CASSFERTYEQYF.

J is TRBJ1-1 and V is TRBV28, with 9 positions matching TRBD1. The CDR3 is 14 amino acids. Germline CDR1 is MDHEN and CDR2 is SYDVKM. The junction had 3 bases not matched to a gene; V was cut back by 6 bases and J by 1 base. The CDR3 bases are TGTGCCAGCAGAATGACAGGGGGGAACACTGAAGCTTTCTTT. Its protein product is CASRMTGGNTEAFF. The full variable domain, completed using reference TRBV28 and TRBJ1-1, is DVKVTQSSRYLVKRTGEKVFLECVQDMDHENMFWYRQDPGLGLRLIYFSYDVKMKEKGDIPEGYSVSREKKERFSLILESASTNQTSMYLCASRMTGGNTEAFFGQGTRLTVV.

This clonotype has just a few counts. J is TRBJ1-5 and V is TRBV12-3 or TRBV12-4, with D tentatively TRBD1 (5 bases). V shed 6 bases and J shed 0 bases, with 18 bases lying between them. The CDR3 extends over 17 amino acids. Here the CDR3 DNA reads TGTGCCAGCAGCTTAAGCCCGAGGGGTTATAGCAATCAGCCCCAGCATTTT. The encoded protein is CASSLSPRGYSNQPQHF.

The chain joins TRBV20-1 to TRBJ2-3; D ambiguous. V was shortened by 4 bases and J by 1 base, with 6 bases between the two germline ends. Germline loops: CDR1 DFQATT, CDR2 SNEGSKA (reference sequence). The CDR3 covers 12 residues. DNA of the CDR3: TGCAGTGCTATTGACGGCACAGATACGCAGTATTTT. Its translation is CSAIDGTDTQYF.

The chain joins TRBV24-1 to TRBJ2-1, with a possible D match to TRBD2 (6 bases). Germline loops: CDR1 KGHDR, CDR2 SFDVKD. This CDR3 is 16 amino acids long. V was cut by 0 bases and J by 1 base, with 9 bases left in between. Here the CDR3 reads CATSDLLARSYNEQFF. Written as DNA, the CDR3 is TGTGCCACCAGTGATTTGCTAGCGCGATCCTACAATGAGCAGTTCTTC.

The CDR3 loop reads CATKPNTEAFF. Here the CDR3 DNA reads TGTGCCACCAAACCGAACACTGAAGCTTTCTTT. J is TRBJ1-1 and V is TRBV10-3; D remains ambiguous. Germline CDR1 is ENHRY and CDR2 is SYGVKD. V was trimmed by 10 bases and J by 1 base, leaving 7 bases between them. This CDR3 has 11 amino acids.

Notes on this clonotype: One end of the junction fails to match germline, which may point to a read error. The chain has TRBV7-2 and TRBJ1-6; maybe TRBD1 (5 bases). The CDR3 consists of 17 residues. The germline V gene has CDR1 SGHTA and CDR2 FQGNSA. The CDR3 sequence is CASSFVKSGLGASPPHF. CDR3 DNA: TGTGCCAGCAGCTTCGTAAAGTCCGGCTTAGGGGCCTCACCCCCCCACTTT.

There are a few counts of this clonotype. The chain combines TRBV7-8 with TRBJ2-1; D is uncertain. Trimming removed 3 bases at V and 5 bases at J, with 17 bases between. CDR1 is SGHVS and CDR2 is FQNEAQ in the germline V gene. The CDR3 loop spans 16 amino acids. CDR3 sequence reads: CASSLSLGKRHNEQFF. The CDR3 DNA reads TGTGCCAGCAGCTTGTCCTTAGGAAAACGGCACAATGAGCAGTTCTTC.